This TCR beta chain is from a study of blood T cell repertoires in COVID-19 (dated by TCRdb to about 2020). Describing the broader study: Samples from collaborators originated in the United States, Italy and Spain and spanned both the acute and convalescent phases of COVID-19. Where available, HLA class I and class II types were taken from metadata supplied by the sample provider and were not determined by assay-based typing. The samples were drawn from the first 160 participants of the ongoing ImmuneRACE study and from over a thousand subjects provided by 6 global collaborators. The repertoires were made available in a free public database intended to serve as a resource for research on the immune response to SARS-CoV-2. Deeply sampled blood TCRbeta repertoires from subjects exposed to, actively infected with, or recovered from COVID-19 were included in the dataset. A de-identified subject ID, COVID-19 status, age in years and sex were almost always included in the sample metadata. The prospective study material was composed of cDNA or gDNA derived from T cells, B-cell-depleted T cells, or PBMCs. Findings and caveats that apply to the study as a whole: The amount of clinical and demographic metadata varied by source and participant and was provided uncurated.

The collaborating institutions used their own protocols to collect whole blood in K2EDTA tubes. For TCRbeta analysis, collaborators shipped samples in one of three forms: frozen whole blood, isolated PBMCs, or DNA extracted from either of those sample types. V is trimmed back by 2 bases and J by 5 bases, and the junction contains 5 bases that no gene match accounts for. The cysteine opens and the phenylalanine closes a CDR3 of 14 amino acids. The kept DNA is CDR3 alone, 42 bases in frame from the first base. CDR1 and CDR2 were assigned from the germline V gene as SGHNT and YENEEA. The immunoSEQ Assay, a bias-controlled multiplex PCR, was used to amplify TCRbeta CDR3 regions from genomic DNA. In the paper's pipeline: The number of nucleated cells in each sample was estimated from the amplification of reference gene primers within the assay. To quantify the absolute abundance of each unique TCRbeta CDR3 rearrangement, sequence reads were collapsed and filtered. For each sample, productive Simpson clonality was calculated as the square root of Simpson's diversity index over productive rearrangements. TCRdb carries this immuneACCESS record with in-frame sequences only. Its versions omit some clonotypes, under half of them owing to an unresolved V gene in the studies checked, with the rest unexplained. For V, J and clone size, that table is used; D and trimming come from the DNA. Here the sample has some 200,000 clones; about four fifths occur a single time. The top ten clones comprise 10% of the sample.

Worth noting for this clone: Its antigen has not been determined. No base-level quality is on record; no much larger clone is a single base apart.

The sample taken for sequencing was peripheral blood. The sequence derives from a woman aged 80 or older with acute or convalescent COVID-19. This sequence uses TRBV11-3 and TRBJ2-7, and TRBD2 aligns with 8 junction nucleotides. Here the CDR3 is given as CASSLSGGYDEQYF. The sequenced DNA is TGTGCCAGCAGCTTAAGCGGGGGATACGACGAGCAGTACTTC.